These 32 T cell receptor beta chains originate from one sample sequenced in a study of identical twins. TCRdb used MiXCR to reprocess the 5' RACE reads, holding one entry per CDR3 protein. The table has fewer than 550,000 distinct CDR3 sequences, roughly 13% seen once. These same data were also listed under a study on yellow fever vaccine responses in identical twins.

The sequencing sample was made of CD4+ T cells sorted from blood. These receptor sequences come from a woman aged 18-35 years in good health.

The chain carries TRBV7-2 and TRBJ2-1; the D gene is possibly TRBD2 (6 bases). V lost 3 bases and J lost 0, with 15 bases in between. The CDR3 covers 17 residues. The germline CDR1 and CDR2 sequences are SGHTA and FQGNSA. The CDR3: CASSLRGLASSYNEQFF. The CDR3, as DNA: TGTGCCAGCAGCTTGAGGGGACTCGCGAGCTCCTACAATGAGCAGTTCTTC.

This clonotype was seen more than once but under ten times. V and J are TRBV7-9 and TRBJ1-2; D gene uncertain. The CDR3 spans 12 residues. The V end lost 2 bases, the J end lost 1 base, and 2 bases lay between the germline ends. CDR1 SEHNR and CDR2 FQNEAQ come from the germline V gene (reference sequence). The CDR3 DNA reads TGTGCCAGCAGCTTATTTAACTATGGCTACACCTTC. It encodes CASSLFNYGYTF.

The chain employs TRBV10-3 and TRBJ2-7; D possibly corresponds to TRBD1 (6 bases). The V end lost 6 bases, the J end lost 5 bases, and 14 bases lay between the germline ends. The CDR3 is 13 residues long. Germline CDR1 and CDR2: ENHRY and SYGVKD. The CDR3 DNA reads TGTGCCATCAGCCTATCAGGGGCCCACGAGCAGTACTTC. This gives the protein CAISLSGAHEQYF.

V gene TRBV10-3 combines with J gene TRBJ2-7, with no clear D. Trimming left V 10 bases short and J 5 bases short, with 12 bases between. Germline CDR1 is ENHRY and CDR2 is SYGVKD. This CDR3 is 11 amino acids long. The CDR3 loop is CATSTTHEQYF. CDR3 sequence (DNA): TGTGCCACCTCGACCACCCACGAGCAGTACTTC.

The V gene is TRBV9, the J gene TRBJ1-2; D is possibly TRBD1 (5 bases). This CDR3 has 14 amino acids. Germline loops: CDR1 SGDLS, CDR2 YYNGEE. V lost 6 bases to trimming and J lost 0 bases, with 12 bases between them. The CDR3 reads CASTLQDANYGYTF. The CDR3 coding sequence is TGTGCCAGCACCCTACAGGATGCTAACTATGGCTACACCTTC. Drawing the rest from reference TRBV9 and TRBJ1-2, the complete variable domain is DSGVTQTPKHLITATGQRVTLRCSPRSGDLSVYWYQQSLDQGLQFLIQYYNGEERAKGNILERFSAQQFPDLHSELNLSSLELGDSALYFCASTLQDANYGYTFGSGTRLTVV.

This clonotype was observed a handful of times. V and J are TRBV25-1 and TRBJ1-2; D call uncertain. Germline CDR1 and CDR2: MGHDK and SYGVNS. Trimming shortened V by 5 bases and J by 6 bases, and 13 bases separated the two germline ends. This CDR3 spans 13 amino acids. For the CDR3, the DNA is TGTGCCAGCAGTCAGAATGATGGGGATGGCTACACCTTC. This encodes CASSQNDGDGYTF.

This clonotype has ten or more counts. The chain is built from TRBV20-1 and TRBJ2-1; 7 nucleotides match TRBD2. Germline V gene lookup returns CDR1 DFQATT and CDR2 SNEGSKA (reference sequence). Losses at the gene ends were 1 base for V and 7 bases for J; bases not matched to a gene: 10. The CDR3 runs 15 residues. This chain's CDR3 is CSARVGGSTGNEQFF. As DNA, the CDR3 is TGCAGTGCTAGAGTGGGCGGGAGTACCGGGAATGAGCAGTTCTTC.

This chain connects TRBV4-3 to TRBJ2-6; D is perhaps TRBD2 (5 bases). Germline-derived CDR1 and CDR2 are LGHNA and YSLEER. The CDR3 spans 16 residues. V was shortened by 3 bases and J by 0 bases, with 9 bases between the two germline ends. The CDR3 DNA is TGCGCCAGCAGCCAGGGAGCATCCTCTGGGGCCAACGTCCTGACTTTC. It yields the protein CASSQGASSGANVLTF.

In this sample, this clonotype turned up a few times. The chain combines TRBV5-1 with TRBJ2-7; 7 bases line up with TRBD2. CDR1 and CDR2 from the germline V gene are SGHRS and YFSETQ. V dropped 0 bases and J dropped 3; count of bases not matched to a gene: 3. This CDR3 spans 14 amino acids. The CDR3 loop is CASSLASGDYEQYF. In nucleotides, the CDR3 is TGCGCCAGCAGCTTGGCTAGCGGCGACTACGAGCAGTACTTC.

This clonotype showed up just a few times. The rearrangement joins TRBV20-1 to TRBJ2-1; no clear D gene. The length of the CDR3 is 11 residues. V gave up 4 bases and J gave up 9 bases, with 10 bases separating them. Germline V CDR1 and CDR2: DFQATT, SNEGSKA (reference sequence). The CDR3 loop reads CSANSFGEQFF. Here the CDR3 DNA reads TGCAGTGCTAACTCGTTTGGTGAGCAGTTCTTC.

In its sample, this clonotype was seen many times. The chain uses TRBV9 and TRBJ2-6, with 7 bases identical to TRBD1. This CDR3 spans 14 amino acids. The ends lost 0 bases at V and 12 bases at J; junction bases unmatched: 6. The germline CDR1 and CDR2 sequences are SGDLS and YYNGEE. CDR3 sequence: CASSVVGTASVLTF. CDR3 DNA: TGTGCCAGCAGCGTAGTTGGGACAGCATCCGTCCTGACTTTC.

The sample holds a few counts of this clonotype. The J gene is TRBJ2-3, the V gene TRBV4-1; weak D call: TRBD2 (6 bases). The germline V and J ends were trimmed by 2 bases and 2 bases, with 17 bases remaining between them. The CDR3 is made up of 17 amino acids. Germline CDR1 reads MGHRA; CDR2 reads YSYEKL. The CDR3 bases are TGCGCCAGCAGCCAACCAGGGTCGGGAGCCCTCACAGATACGCAGTATTTT. This gives the protein CASSQPGSGALTDTQYF.

The CDR3 sequence is CASSPGKTQYF. The CDR3 nucleotides are TGCGCCAGCAGTCCGGGAAAGACCCAGTACTTC. The rearrangement links TRBV10-2 to TRBJ2-5; D might be TRBD2 (5 bases). CDR1 is WSHSY and CDR2 is SAAADI in the germline V gene. V lost 5 bases and J 6 bases, leaving 7 bases between the germline ends. The length of the CDR3 is 11 residues.

This clonotype was observed a few times. The chain couples TRBV7-2 to TRBJ1-1; no clear D. Trimming left V 4 bases short and J 10 bases short, with 10 bases between. The germline V gene encodes CDR1 SGHTA and CDR2 FQGNSA. The CDR3 totals 11 residues. CDR3 nucleotide sequence: TGTGCCAGCAGCTCTGGACTCGGAGCTTTCTTT. This codes for CASSSGLGAFF.

In this sample, this clonotype turned up many times. The chain employs TRBV29-1 and TRBJ2-6; 7 nucleotides agree with TRBD1. V shed 4 bases and J 0 bases; nucleotides not matched to a gene: 3. The CDR3 runs to 15 residues. Germline assignment: CDR1 SQVTM and CDR2 ANQGSEA. The CDR3 region is CSVATGISGANVLTF. In DNA form, the CDR3 reads TGCAGCGTTGCGACAGGGATCTCTGGGGCCAACGTCCTGACTTTC.

This clonotype occurred a few times. V is TRBV20-1 and J is TRBJ2-2; 9 positions agree with TRBD2. This CDR3 is 14 amino acids long. CDR1 and CDR2 from the germline V gene are DFQATT and SNEGSKA (reference sequence). V lost 4 bases and J lost 5; bases outside the gene matches: 5. DNA for the CDR3: TGCAGTGCTACTAGCGGGAAGAGGACCGGGGAGCTGTTTTTT. It translates to CSATSGKRTGELFF.

A few counts support this clonotype. The J gene is TRBJ2-3, the V gene TRBV7-2; D remains ambiguous. This CDR3 is 14 amino acids long. V was clipped by 5 bases and J by 4 bases, with 13 bases between them. Germline loops: CDR1 SGHTA, CDR2 FQGNSA. Written as DNA, the CDR3 is TGTGCCAGCAGCCTCCGTTGGGCTGCAGATACGCAGTATTTT. Its translation is CASSLRWAADTQYF.

This clonotype was counted ten times or more. V gene TRBV5-6 combines with J gene TRBJ2-3; 9 nucleotides align to TRBD2. Germline CDR1 is SGHDT and CDR2 is YYEEEE. V trimming: 4 bases; J trimming: 1 base; junction bases outside the gene matches: 7. There are 16 residues in the CDR3. The CDR3 bases are TGTGCCAGCAGCCCAACCGAGCGGGGGGGCACAGATACGCAGTATTTT. Protein product: CASSPTERGGTDTQYF.

This clonotype was picked up a small number of times. The chain carries TRBV10-1 and TRBJ2-5; D is uncertain. This CDR3 contains 15 residues. Germline loops: CDR1 WNHNN, CDR2 SYGVQD (reference sequence). V was shortened by 0 bases and J by 5 bases, with 13 bases between the two germline ends. The CDR3 spells CASSESAAFSETQYF. CDR3 DNA sequence: TGCGCCAGCAGTGAGTCGGCTGCGTTTTCTGAGACCCAGTACTTC.

The V call is TRBV10-3, the J call TRBJ2-5; D perhaps matches TRBD2 (6 bases). Germline V gene lookup returns CDR1 ENHRY and CDR2 SYGVKD. Trimming took off 4 bases at V and 5 bases at J, with 14 bases between the two ends. This CDR3 has 14 amino acids. The CDR3 coding sequence is TGTGCCATCAGTGGGGACTCCAAAGGGGAGACCCAGTACTTC. This codes for CAISGDSKGETQYF.

This clonotype was recorded at least ten times. The chain joins TRBV12-3 or TRBV12-4 to TRBJ2-1; weak D call: TRBD1 (5 bases). Deletions cut 1 base from V and 7 bases from J, with 11 bases between. The length of the CDR3 is 14 residues. The CDR3 DNA reads TGTGCCAGCAGTTTAGAGGCTAGGGGTAATGAGCAGTTCTTC. This codes for CASSLEARGNEQFF.

J is TRBJ2-7 and V is TRBV11-2, with TRBD1 matching over 7 bases. Germline CDR1 SGHAT, CDR2 FQNNGV. This CDR3 region has 14 residues. V lost 3 bases, J lost 3 bases, and 5 bases stayed unmatched. CDR3 region: CASSFQTGSYEQYF. For the CDR3, the DNA is TGTGCCAGCAGCTTCCAGACAGGGAGCTACGAGCAGTACTTC.

The chain links TRBV9 to TRBJ2-2, with D maybe TRBD1 (6 bases). V was cut by 0 bases and J by 7 bases, with 13 bases left in between. This CDR3 is 15 amino acids long. The germline V gene encodes CDR1 SGDLS and CDR2 YYNGEE. The DNA for the CDR3 is TGTGCCAGCAGCGTAGCACCAGGGGCAGGCGGGGAGCTGTTTTTT. Amino acid sequence: CASSVAPGAGGELFF.

This chain connects TRBV6-5 to TRBJ1-1; the D gene is possibly TRBD1 (5 bases). In germline, CDR1 is MNHEY, CDR2 SVGAGI. The ends were cut back, 4 bases at V and 1 base at J, with 7 bases in the middle. This CDR3 region has 13 residues. The CDR3 sequence: CASSWTRNTEAFF. In DNA form, the CDR3 reads TGTGCCAGCAGTTGGACAAGGAACACTGAAGCTTTCTTT.

The gene calls are TRBV6-2 or TRBV6-3 and TRBJ2-1; D might be TRBD1 or TRBD2, each matching 7 bases. Trimming took 0 bases from V and 0 from J, leaving 15 bases between them. The CDR3 covers 18 residues. Germline CDR1 MNHEY, CDR2 SVGEGT. The CDR3 DNA sequence: TGTGCCAGCAGTTACTCCAGGGGGGGCGGGAGCTCCTACAATGAGCAGTTCTTC. Translation: CASSYSRGGGSSYNEQFF.

This clonotype was seen a handful of times. The chain links TRBV28 to TRBJ2-7; 7 bases are shared with TRBD1. The junction had 11 bases not matched to a gene; V was cut back by 6 bases and J by 6 bases. This CDR3 has 14 residues. Per germline, CDR1 MDHEN and CDR2 SYDVKM. CDR3 nucleotide sequence: TGTGCCAGCAGCCTAGCAGAACAGGGGCGCGAGCAGTACTTC. Translated, it gives CASSLAEQGREQYF.

The chain combines TRBV7-7 with TRBJ2-2; 10 bases map to TRBD1. CDR1 SSHAT and CDR2 FNYEAQ come from the germline V gene (reference sequence). The CDR3 runs 17 residues. The chain's CDR3 is CASDPGQGRTNTGELFF. For the CDR3, the DNA is TGTGCTAGCGATCCGGGACAGGGGCGTACGAACACCGGGGAGCTGTTTTTT.

The chain recombines TRBV18 with TRBJ2-7; the match to TRBD1 covers 7 bases. This CDR3 is built from 16 residues. The V segment lost 3 bases and the J segment 6 bases; nucleotides outside the gene matches: 14. CDR1 is KGHSH, CDR2 LQKENI, per germline. CDR3 loop: CASSPGQGTAPFEQYF. Written as DNA, the CDR3 is TGTGCCAGCTCACCGGGCCAAGGGACAGCACCCTTCGAGCAGTACTTC.

This clonotype was detected a few times. The rearrangement joins TRBV28 to TRBJ2-1, with 10 nucleotides matching TRBD2. The CDR3 loop spans 16 amino acids. Germline V gives CDR1 MDHEN, CDR2 SYDVKM. V lost 6 bases, J lost 6 bases, and 11 bases stayed unmatched. The CDR3 DNA reads as TGTGCCAGCAGCCCCGAGGGCCTAGCGGGAGCCAATGAGCAGTTCTTC. Amino acids: CASSPEGLAGANEQFF. Using reference TRBV28 and TRBJ2-1 for the parts outside the CDR3, the full variable domain is DVKVTQSSRYLVKRTGEKVFLECVQDMDHENMFWYRQDPGLGLRLIYFSYDVKMKEKGDIPEGYSVSREKKERFSLILESASTNQTSMYLCASSPEGLAGANEQFFGPGTRLTVL.

The genes are TRBV7-2 and TRBJ2-7; D may be TRBD2 (5 bases). The germline V gene has CDR1 SGHTA and CDR2 FQGNSA. This CDR3 comprises 18 residues. Trimming took off 2 bases at V and 4 bases at J, with 24 bases between the two ends. CDR3 nucleotides: TGTGCCAGCAGCTTACGTAAAGGCCCAAGGACTCTATCGTACGAGCAGTACTTC. Translated, it gives CASSLRKGPRTLSYEQYF.

This clonotype was counted at least ten times. The gene calls are TRBV3-1 and TRBJ2-6; D is unresolved. The CDR3 sequence is 15 residues long. The germline gives CDR1 LGHDT, CDR2 YNNKEL (reference sequence). Trimming took off 4 bases at V and 0 bases at J, with 7 bases between the two ends. DNA for the CDR3: TGTGCCAGCAGCCGCAGATCCTCTGGGGCCAACGTCCTGACTTTC. Translated: CASSRRSSGANVLTF.

This clonotype was picked up many times. For the CDR3, the DNA is TGTGCCAGCACCCCCGGCGGACAAGAGACCCAGTACTTC. Protein: CASTPGGQETQYF. The chain links TRBV12-3 or TRBV12-4 to TRBJ2-5; no firm D call. There are 13 residues in the CDR3. The germline V and J ends were trimmed by 7 bases and 2 bases, with 11 bases remaining between them.